This entry concerns a single T cell receptor beta chain. The sample is drawn from a study of T cell clones after liver transplantation. Study at large: Graft-donor-reactive sequences were compared with third-party-reactive TCRbeta sequences from pre-transplant mixed lymphocyte reactions. Standard immunosuppression, with no induction, continued until 12-24 months after transplant.

Sequenced by immunoSEQ multiplex PCR; TCRdb stores in-frame clones only, minus some. The sample shows about 45,000 clones, around 83% of them seen only once. The material sequenced was CD4+ T cells from blood, taken 24 months after liver transplant. This receptor was identified in a human patient who received a liver transplant. Some T cells may trace back to the graft donor.

The CDR3 nucleotides are TGCAGCGTTGGAACCCCCCAGGGGCCAACTGAAGCTTTCTTT. Translated, it gives CSVGTPQGPTEAFF. V gene TRBV29-1 combines with J gene TRBJ1-1; D possibly corresponds to TRBD1 (6 bases). The CDR3 consists of 14 residues. The V end was cut by 4 bases, the J end by 5 bases, with 17 bases between. Germline lookup yields CDR1 SQVTM and CDR2 ANQGSEA.